Given below is one T cell receptor beta chain in context. Its specificity is unknown. Sequenced with the Oncomine TCR Beta short-read assay was DNA taken from cultured CD4+ T cells. The template was genomic DNA from cultured CD4+ T cells. Each CDR3 protein is one row after TCRdb ran MiXCR on the PCR reads. The sample lists tens of thousands of distinct CDR3 sequences, under 80% occurring once. This entry belongs to a study of vaccination and CD4 T cells after COVID-19. Turning to the study itself: The cells were exposed to overlapping spike peptides originating from SARS-CoV-2, HCoV-NL63, HCoV-OC43 and HCoV-229E for stimulation.

CDR3 size: 15 residues. Germline CDR1 SGHTA, CDR2 FQGNSA. With V trimmed by 2 bases and J by 4 bases, 7 bases remained unmatched. The treatment was: approximately nine-day PBMC culture with coronavirus spike peptide pools or control peptides (ViraFEST assay). The source material was CD4+ T cells from blood, cultured in vitro, sampled before SARS-CoV-2 vaccination. The clonotype comes from a human donor who received a COVID-19 vaccine. The gene calls are TRBV7-2 and TRBJ1-1; 7 bases match TRBD1. Here the CDR3 DNA reads TGTGCCAGCAGCTTATTACCAGGGGGGGGCACTGAAGCTTTCTTT. Translation gives CASSLLPGGGTEAFF.